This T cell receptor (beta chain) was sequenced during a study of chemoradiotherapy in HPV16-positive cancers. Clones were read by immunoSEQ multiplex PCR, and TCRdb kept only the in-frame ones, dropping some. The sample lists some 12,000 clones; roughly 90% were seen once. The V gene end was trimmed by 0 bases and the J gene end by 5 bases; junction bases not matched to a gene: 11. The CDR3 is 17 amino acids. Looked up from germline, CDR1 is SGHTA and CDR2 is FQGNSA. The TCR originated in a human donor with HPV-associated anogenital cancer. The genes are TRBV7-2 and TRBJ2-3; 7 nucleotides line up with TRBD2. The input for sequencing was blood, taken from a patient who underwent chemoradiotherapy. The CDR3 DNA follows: TGTGCCAGCAGCTTAGCGCTCGGCGGGGGAAGTCAAGATACGCAGTATTTT. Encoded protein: CASSLALGGGSQDTQYF.